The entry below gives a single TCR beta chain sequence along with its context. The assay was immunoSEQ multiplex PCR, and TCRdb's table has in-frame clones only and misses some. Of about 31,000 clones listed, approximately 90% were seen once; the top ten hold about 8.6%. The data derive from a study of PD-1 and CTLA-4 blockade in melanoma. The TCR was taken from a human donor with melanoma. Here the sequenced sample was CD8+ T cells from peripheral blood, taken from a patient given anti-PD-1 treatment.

For the CDR3, the DNA is TGTGCCAGTAGTACCCTCCCCCCGGGACTAGCGGGAGGCGACCAAGAGACCCAGTACTTC. Translating gives CASSTLPPGLAGGDQETQYF. This chain links TRBV19 with TRBJ2-5, with 15 bases fitting TRBD2. After removal of 4 bases from V and 0 bases from J, the junction contained 12 bases not matched to a gene. The germline CDR1 and CDR2 sequences are LNHDA and SQIVND (reference sequence). The CDR3 is 20 residues long. The full variable domain, its missing parts supplied by reference TRBV19 and TRBJ2-5, is DGGITQSPKYLFRKEGQNVTLSCEQNLNHDAMYWYRQDPGQGLRLIYYSQIVNDFQKGDIAEGYSVSREKKESFPLTVTSAQKNPTAFYLCASSTLPPGLAGGDQETQYFGPGTRLLVL.